This T cell receptor beta chain was captured by sequencing in a study of cytomegalovirus exposure and HLA in healthy donors. The study, taken as a whole, reports: Rare TCR sequences predominated, though certain public TCRs were found in many donors. Some highly shared sequence variants likely arose as a pipeline artifact. Researchers reported in a later analysis that a missense DCLRE1C variant was tied to TCR beta V- and J-gene trimming. Available immune exposure information was restricted to CMV serostatus only.

In the PCR, 60 Vbeta and 13 Jbeta primers were used. Libraries were prepared by immunoSEQ multiplex PCR; TCRdb keeps only in-frame clonotypes and omits some of them. Of around 97,000 clones listed, 73% were seen once; the top ten hold less than 4.5%. A word on this clone: Antigen: not known.

The receptor was derived from a man aged 40-50 years in good health and CMV-seronegative. Sequencing was performed on PBMCs.

The CDR3 sequence: CASSYEQGETYEQYF. The CDR3 DNA reads as TGTGCCAGCAGTTACGAACAGGGGGAGACCTACGAGCAGTACTTC. This chain joins TRBV6-6 and TRBJ2-7; 8 bases match TRBD1. The junction had 5 bases not matched to a gene; V was cut back by 2 bases and J by 2 bases. The germline CDR1 and CDR2 sequences are MNHNY and SVGAGI (reference sequence). CDR3 length: 15 residues.